Below, 31 T cell receptor beta chains from the same sample are listed, as sequenced in a study of beta chain features in type 1 diabetes. What was sequenced were expressed TCRB transcripts, since all of the isolated RNA had been reverse transcribed. Measured with immunoSEQ multiplex PCR; TCRdb has only the in-frame clones, and not every one. The sample has 120,000 to 150,000 clones, 6.9% seen once. The specimen sequenced was central memory CD4+ T cells from blood. These receptors all stem from a woman in her twenties or thirties in good health.

The chain uses TRBV2 and TRBJ2-7, with D unclear. Looked up from germline, CDR1 is SNHLY and CDR2 is FYNNEI. Deletions cut 6 bases from V and 0 bases from J, with 9 bases between. This CDR3 has 13 amino acids. CDR3 in amino acids: CASRLLFSYEQYF. The CDR3 bases are TGTGCCAGCAGACTCCTCTTCTCCTACGAGCAGTACTTC.

The chain combines TRBV7-9 with TRBJ1-1; a possible D gene is TRBD1 (6 bases). The germline CDR1 and CDR2 sequences are SEHNR and FQNEAQ (reference sequence). The germline V and J ends were trimmed by 4 bases and 1 base, with 10 bases remaining between them. The CDR3 consists of 14 residues. The CDR3: CASSWDTGNTEAFF. The CDR3 coding sequence is TGTGCCAGCAGCTGGGACACCGGGAACACTGAAGCTTTCTTT. The full variable domain, its missing parts supplied by reference TRBV7-9 and TRBJ1-1, is DTGVSQNPRHKITKRGQNVTFRCDPISEHNRLYWYRQTLGQGPEFLTYFQNEAQLEKSRLLSDRFSAERPKGSFSTLEIQRTEQGDSAMYLCASSWDTGNTEAFFGQGTRLTVV.

This clone was observed a few times. The chain recombines TRBV19 with TRBJ1-5; 8 bases match TRBD1. From germline, CDR1 is LNHDA and CDR2 SQIVND (reference sequence). V shed 7 bases and J 7 bases; nucleotides not matched to a gene: 6. This CDR3 spans 13 amino acids. CDR3 residues: CASTGQGFQPQHF. CDR3 sequence (DNA): TGTGCCAGTACCGGACAGGGTTTCCAGCCCCAGCATTTT.

The chain employs TRBV7-9 and TRBJ2-5; D is possibly TRBD1 (7 bases). Germline lookup yields CDR1 SEHNR and CDR2 FQNEAQ (reference sequence). Trimming took 2 bases from V and 0 from J, leaving 13 bases between them. The CDR3 extends over 16 amino acids. The CDR3 nucleotides are TGTGCCAGCAGCTTAAGGTCAGGGGGGAACCAAGAGACCCAGTACTTC. Its protein product is CASSLRSGGNQETQYF.

The chain carries TRBV9 and TRBJ2-3, with TRBD2 identical over 11 bases. V was clipped by 4 bases and J by 3 bases; unmatched bases: 4. The CDR3 contains 15 residues. Per the germline V gene, CDR1 is SGDLS and CDR2 is YYNGEE. CDR3: CASSSSGRTTDTQYF. The DNA of the CDR3 is TGTGCCAGCAGCTCTAGCGGGAGGACTACAGATACGCAGTATTTT.

This clone was seen more than once but under ten times. The V gene is TRBV7-2, the J gene TRBJ2-1, with TRBD2 matching over 7 bases. V was pared by 4 bases and J by 4 bases, with 10 bases of the junction left unmatched. The CDR3 covers 16 residues. Germline V gives CDR1 SGHTA, CDR2 FQGNSA. CDR3 nucleotides: TGTGCCAGCAGCTCCGTAGCCTGGGGGGGATACAATGAGCAGTTCTTC. Encoded protein: CASSSVAWGGYNEQFF.

This clone was counted a few times. The V and J genes are TRBV27 and TRBJ1-1; 10 nucleotides align to TRBD1. The V gene end was trimmed by 4 bases and the J gene end by 5 bases; junction bases not matched to a gene: 4. There are 14 residues in the CDR3. From germline, CDR1 is MNHEY and CDR2 SMNVEV (reference sequence). This chain's CDR3 is CASSSTDRGTEAFF. The DNA for the CDR3 is TGTGCCAGCAGTTCGACGGACAGGGGGACTGAAGCTTTCTTT.

This clone was observed at least ten times. The chain employs TRBV29-1 and TRBJ2-3, with a possible D match to TRBD1 (7 bases). This CDR3 contains 12 residues. Per the germline V gene, CDR1 is SQVTM and CDR2 is ANQGSEA. The V end lost 3 bases, the J end lost 9 bases, and 13 bases lay between the germline ends. The CDR3 reads CSVERDSRTQYF. The CDR3 nucleotides read TGCAGCGTTGAGCGGGACAGCCGCACGCAGTATTTT.

This clone appeared a few times. As DNA, the CDR3 is TGTGCCAGTAAAGTCGGGGGATGGGGGAACACTGAAGCTTTCTTT. Its translation: CASKVGGWGNTEAFF. V is TRBV19 and J is TRBJ1-1, with D possibly matching TRBD1 (5 bases). There are 15 residues in the CDR3. Germline CDR1 is LNHDA and CDR2 is SQIVND (reference sequence). V was shortened by 7 bases and J by 1 base, with 16 bases between the two germline ends.

CDR3: CASSLLAAGPANEQFF. The CDR3 DNA follows: TGTGCCAGCAGTCTACTAGCGGCGGGCCCGGCCAATGAGCAGTTCTTC. V gene TRBV7-6 combines with J gene TRBJ2-1, with TRBD2 matching over 8 bases. Per the germline V gene, CDR1 is SGHVS and CDR2 is FNYEAQ. Trimming removed 6 bases from V and 6 bases from J; junction bases left unmatched: 13. This CDR3 comprises 16 residues.

The chain joins TRBV5-6 to TRBJ1-1; 7 nucleotides match TRBD1. The CDR3 consists of 15 residues. V was pared by 0 bases and J by 8 bases, with 10 bases of the junction left unmatched. Looked up from germline, CDR1 is SGHDT and CDR2 is YYEEEE. The CDR3 DNA is TGTGCCAGCAGCTTGGTTGGGACAGACAGTAAAGAAGCTTTCTTT. Translation gives CASSLVGTDSKEAFF. Combining the CDR3 with reference TRBV5-6 and TRBJ1-1 gives the whole variable domain DAGVTQSPTHLIKTRGQQVTLRCSPKSGHDTVSWYQQALGQGPQFIFQYYEEEERQRGNFPDRFSGHQFPNYSSELNVNALLLGDSALYLCASSLVGTDSKEAFFGQGTRLTVV.

In its sample, this clone was seen a few times. V gene TRBV5-6 combines with J gene TRBJ2-5, with TRBD2 identical over 12 bases. CDR3 length: 15 amino acids. The J segment lost 4 bases and the V segment lost 1 base, leaving 2 bases of the junction unmatched. Germline V CDR1 and CDR2: SGHDT, YYEEEE. CDR3 sequence: CASSLQLAGGETQYF. Here the CDR3 DNA reads TGTGCCAGCAGCTTGCAACTAGCGGGAGGAGAGACCCAGTACTTC. The full variable domain, completed using reference TRBV5-6 and TRBJ2-5, is DAGVTQSPTHLIKTRGQQVTLRCSPKSGHDTVSWYQQALGQGPQFIFQYYEEEERQRGNFPDRFSGHQFPNYSSELNVNALLLGDSALYLCASSLQLAGGETQYFGPGTRLLVL.

In this sample, this clone turned up a few times. The chain joins TRBV5-1 to TRBJ2-1, with 11 bases that match TRBD2. In germline, CDR1 is SGHRS, CDR2 YFSETQ. J gave up 2 bases and V 4 bases, and 8 bases lay outside the gene matches. The CDR3 has 17 residues. The CDR3 nucleotides read TGCGCCAGCAGCCAATTTTTAGCGGGAGGGCCCTACAATGAGCAGTTCTTC. Amino acid sequence: CASSQFLAGGPYNEQFF.

The chain carries TRBV9 and TRBJ2-1; TRBD2 aligns across 7 bases. The germline V gene has CDR1 SGDLS and CDR2 YYNGEE. This CDR3 has 16 amino acids. V lost 0 bases, J lost 4 bases, and 7 bases stayed unmatched. CDR3 in DNA: TGTGCCAGCAGCGTAGGGAGGCGGCGGGAGTACAATGAGCAGTTCTTC. Translation: CASSVGRRREYNEQFF.

J is TRBJ1-5 and V is TRBV27, with TRBD1 as a possible D gene (6 bases). Trimming removed 3 bases at V and 7 bases at J, with 22 bases between. Germline V gene lookup returns CDR1 MNHEY and CDR2 SMNVEV (reference sequence). CDR3 length: 17 residues. The CDR3: CASSFRGGSNPRQPQHF. CDR3 sequence (DNA): TGTGCCAGCAGTTTTCGAGGGGGATCAAACCCGAGGCAGCCCCAGCATTTT.

This clone was detected only a few times. The rearrangement links TRBV4-3 to TRBJ1-2; TRBD1 matches at 9 bases. Germline V gene lookup returns CDR1 LGHNA and CDR2 YSLEER. V was pared by 0 bases and J by 0 bases, with 5 bases of the junction left unmatched. The CDR3 has 17 amino acids. This CDR3 reads CASSQDFGQGPNYGYTF. The CDR3 DNA sequence: TGCGCCAGCAGCCAAGATTTTGGACAGGGGCCTAACTATGGCTACACCTTC.

J is TRBJ2-7 and V is TRBV7-2, with unresolved D. V was trimmed by 6 bases and J by 1 base, leaving 13 bases between them. Germline lookup yields CDR1 SGHTA and CDR2 FQGNSA. The CDR3 covers 14 residues. The CDR3 reads CASRPSALSYEQYF. The CDR3 nucleotides are TGTGCCAGCAGGCCAAGCGCCTTGTCCTACGAGCAGTACTTC.

The V call is TRBV28, the J call TRBJ1-3; 7 nucleotides align to TRBD1. The CDR3 is 16 residues long. The V gene's germline CDR1 is MDHEN and CDR2 SYDVKM. V trimming: 6 bases; J trimming: 0 bases; junction bases outside the gene matches: 8. The CDR3 protein is CASSTPNRGSGNTIYF. The DNA for the CDR3 is TGTGCCAGCAGCACCCCAAACAGGGGCTCTGGAAACACCATATATTTT.

This clone was picked up a small number of times. This sequence joins TRBV6-1 and TRBJ2-2; D call uncertain. Trimming took off 4 bases at V and 1 base at J, with 7 bases between the two ends. CDR3 length: 14 residues. Germline V gene lookup returns CDR1 MNHNS and CDR2 SASEGT. The CDR3: CASSGALNTGELFF. The CDR3 DNA follows: TGTGCCAGCAGTGGGGCTCTGAACACCGGGGAGCTGTTTTTT.

This clone was observed a few times. The rearrangement links TRBV7-3 to TRBJ2-1, with 11 positions matching TRBD2. The V gene's germline CDR1 is SGHTA and CDR2 FQGTGA. The CDR3 sequence is 15 residues long. The V gene end was trimmed by 4 bases and the J gene end by 8 bases; junction bases not matched to a gene: 7. The CDR3, as DNA: TGTGCCAGCAGCTCTGCCGGGACTAGCGGTTATGAGCAGTTCTTC. This codes for CASSSAGTSGYEQFF. Full variable domain (missing parts from reference TRBV7-3 and TRBJ2-1): GAGVSQTPSNKVTEKGKYVELRCDPISGHTALYWYRQSLGQGPEFLIYFQGTGAADDSGLPNDRFFAVRPEGSVSTLKIQRTERGDSAVYLCASSSAGTSGYEQFFGPGTRLTVL.

This clone occurred a few times. This chain joins TRBV7-2 and TRBJ2-1; TRBD2 might be the D (5 bases). The CDR3 loop spans 13 amino acids. V was shortened by 1 base and J by 10 bases, with 11 bases between the two germline ends. In germline, CDR1 is SGHTA, CDR2 FQGNSA. The CDR3 region has the DNA TGTGCCAGCAGCTTAGGGAGGTCGGGAGAGCAGTTCTTC. It codes for CASSLGRSGEQFF.

This chain connects TRBV6-4 to TRBJ2-1, with a possible D match to TRBD2 (6 bases). The germline V gene encodes CDR1 MRHNA and CDR2 SNTAGT. The CDR3 loop spans 14 amino acids. Between the trimmed V and J ends, which lost 8 bases and 5 bases, there was a span of 16 bases. For the CDR3, the DNA is TGTGCCAGCCAGGCGGGGACCACCAACAATGAGCAGTTCTTC. Residues: CASQAGTTNNEQFF.

This clone was picked up a small number of times. CDR3 coding DNA: TGCGCCAGCAGCTCGACGGGGGGGACAACTGAAGCTTTCTTT. Translated: CASSSTGGTTEAFF. This chain connects TRBV5-1 to TRBJ1-1, with D tentatively TRBD1 (6 bases). This CDR3 is 14 amino acids long. Germline CDR1 reads SGHRS; CDR2 reads YFSETQ. V was clipped by 3 bases and J by 5 bases, with 14 bases between them.

This clone appeared many times. The rearrangement links TRBV29-1 to TRBJ2-6, with D hard to call. The V gene's germline CDR1 is SQVTM and CDR2 ANQGSEA. This CDR3 spans 14 amino acids. V lost 7 bases, J lost 1 base, and 11 bases lay in between. DNA for the CDR3: TGCAGCGCCTCCAGTCGTTCTGGGGCCAACGTCCTGACTTTC. Its translation is CSASSRSGANVLTF.

This clone was seen many times. The chain has TRBV2 and TRBJ2-5; a weak D match, TRBD2 (7 bases). Germline CDR1 reads SNHLY; CDR2 reads FYNNEI. The CDR3 consists of 13 residues. The germline V and J ends were trimmed by 6 bases and 10 bases, with 18 bases remaining between them. This chain's CDR3 is CASSLLREGDQYF. In nucleotides, the CDR3 is TGTGCCAGCAGCCTTCTTAGGGAGGGGGACCAGTACTTC.

CDR3 coding DNA: TGCGCCAGCAGCTTGGCCTTCGACGAGCAGTACTTC. Translating gives CASSLAFDEQYF. The chain recombines TRBV5-1 with TRBJ2-7; the D is unclear. Trimming removed 0 bases at V and 5 bases at J, with 6 bases between. Germline V lookup: CDR1 SGHRS, CDR2 YFSETQ. The length of the CDR3 is 12 residues.

V gene TRBV11-3 combines with J gene TRBJ2-5, with TRBD2 as a possible D gene (5 bases). The CDR3 has 15 residues. Germline CDR1 and CDR2: SGHNT and YENEEA. Trimming left V 1 base short and J 5 bases short, with 14 bases between. This chain's CDR3 is CASSLGQHSGETQYF. CDR3 DNA sequence: TGTGCCAGCAGCTTAGGGCAGCACTCGGGGGAGACCCAGTACTTC.

This clone turned up a few times. The chain joins TRBV18 to TRBJ2-3; the D gene is possibly TRBD2 (6 bases). The germline V gene has CDR1 KGHSH and CDR2 LQKENI. V lost 3 bases and J lost 1, with 8 bases in between. The CDR3 loop spans 14 amino acids. The CDR3 sequence is CASSPVAGTDTQYF. CDR3 DNA sequence: TGTGCCAGCTCACCCGTAGCGGGCACAGATACGCAGTATTTT.

This clone has at least ten counts. J is TRBJ2-1 and V is TRBV28, with 9 bases fitting TRBD1. CDR1 is MDHEN and CDR2 is SYDVKM in the germline V gene. After removal of 5 bases from V and 4 bases from J, the junction contained 3 bases not matched to a gene. The CDR3 covers 14 residues. The CDR3 spells CASSGGQGYNEQFF. The DNA for the CDR3 is TGTGCCAGCAGTGGGGGACAGGGATACAATGAGCAGTTCTTC.

V gene TRBV18 combines with J gene TRBJ1-5; D remains ambiguous. The V end was cut by 3 bases, the J end by 4 bases, with 7 bases between. Germline V CDR1 and CDR2: KGHSH, LQKENI. The CDR3 covers 13 residues. Written as DNA, the CDR3 is TGTGCCAGCTCACCTGACACTAATCAGCCCCAGCATTTT. Translation gives CASSPDTNQPQHF.

J is TRBJ1-1 and V is TRBV7-3, with D perhaps matching TRBD1 (6 bases). Germline CDR1 is SGHTA and CDR2 is FQGTGA. Trimming stripped 5 bases from V and 8 bases from J, with 12 bases between. The CDR3 is 12 residues long. CDR3 bases: TGTGCCAGCAGCCCCCAGGGGACAGAAGCTTTCTTT. It translates to CASSPQGTEAFF.